This T cell receptor beta chain stems from a study of regulatory T cells in long-lasting Graves disease. Points from the study as a whole: Small numbers of samples may have cut accuracy. Persistent Graves' patients showed less TCR diversity than newly diagnosed patients showed.

Comments on this clonotype: Its specificity is unknown.

Building the TCR beta libraries relied on iRepertoire HTBI primers, and CDR3 regions underwent Arm-PCR. TCRdb re-derived calls from the multiplex PCR reads in MiXCR, one entry per CDR3 protein. The table shows more than 300,000 distinct CDR3 sequences, with roughly 23% occurring only once. The sample's time point: persistent/refractory GD, antithyroid drugs over 5 years with positive TRAb. RNA isolated from PBMCs was used to make the TCR library. The CDR3 sequence is 14 residues long. Germline lookup yields CDR1 LNHDA and CDR2 SQIVND (reference sequence). The material sequenced was peripheral blood mononuclear cells (PBMCs), taken when the disease was refractory, from a patient treated with antithyroid drugs. This receptor was obtained from a woman in her forties with Graves disease. The chain links TRBV19 to TRBJ1-1; 8 bases are a match to TRBD1. The DNA for the CDR3 is TGTGCTACAACTCCAGGGGGCTGGAACACTGAAGCTTTCTTT. It specifies CATTPGGWNTEAFF.